The sequence of this T cell receptor beta chain was determined in a study of shared clonotypes between healthy human individuals (dated by TCRdb to 2020 to 2021). Background on the whole study: The cohort included three men and a couple of women between 18 and 49 years of age. Libraries were prepared and TCR repertoires were sequenced by different laboratories using diverse techniques, in order to increase sequencing depth and limit assay-specific biases. Leukapheresis yielded between about 0.85 and 10 billion PBMCs per donor. Per donor, three plates each were used for CD4 naive and CD4 memory, two for CD8 naive, and one for CD8 memory. Blood TCR repertoires of roughly five healthy adults were deeply sequenced to estimate repertoire size and the extent of clonotype sharing between individuals.

The donors were healthy, HIV-negative adults who had no recently reported acute infections or vaccinations. All donors were Caucasian adults living in Nashville, Tennessee, USA. CD4+ T cells were enriched by magnetic negative selection; naive cells were then positively selected on CD45RA, and the negative fraction formed the memory subset. Blood was collected by leukapheresis, and PBMCs were isolated by Ficoll-Histopaque density gradient centrifugation and then cryopreserved in liquid nitrogen vapor phase. Purity and quantity of every magnetically sorted T cell population were checked by analytical flow cytometry. Each sorted fraction had its genomic DNA isolated and then quantified by UV absorbance on a Nanodrop 2000c. The V end gives up 9 bases and the J end 6 bases, leaving 7 bases in the junction not matched to a gene. The germline V gene (reference sequence) gives CDR1 as SEHNR and CDR2 as FQNEAQ. The CDR3, from cysteine to phenylalanine, totals 13 residues. Only the CDR3 DNA is retained, 39 bases long and in frame from the first base.

The sample holds many counts of this clone. No cognate antigen has been identified for it. No base-level quality is on record; no much larger clone is a single base apart. What the study reported, not specific to this receptor: Because the study included a small number of donors, the genetic and exposure-history diversity represented was limited. Across a handful of donors, approximately 5% of naive CD4, roughly 3.8% of naive CD8, 2.3% of memory CD4, and 0.4% of memory CD8 clonotypes were shared. Compared with non-shared clonotypes, the clonotypes found in all four sorted-subset donors had higher generation probabilities. Even with the large sequencing depth, rarefaction of the sorted-subset datasets indicated that sequencing was incomplete. Sampling was limited to blood, and TCR repertoires in tissue likely differ from TCR repertoires in blood. Based on pairwise subsampling, the degree of clonotype sharing among donors was expected to be affected by sequencing depth. Larger estimated clonotype richness was generally found for naive subsets than for memory subsets.

TCR CDR3 regions were amplified from genomic DNA by multiplex PCR using the deep immunoSEQ assay. Extracted genomic DNA from each cell subset was distributed evenly across all wells of several immunoSEQ 96-well plates, and each plate was treated as a replicate. For sorted subsets, about 0.2 ug genomic DNA, equal to tens of thousands of T cell genomes, was loaded into each replicate PCR. Purified libraries were quantified with a Qubit 3.0 fluorometer, sized on a Bioanalyzer 2100, and re-quantified with the KAPA Library Quantification kit. Every immunoSEQ 96-well plate was sequenced on a separate single-read 150-cycle Illumina NextSeq 550 flow cell. As for the original processing: Because the immunoSEQ output included only junctional sequences and no quality scores, the filtering could not be the same as the filtering used for full-length reads. Sequences were annotated with PyIR, a Python wrapper for IgBLAST v1.9, using IMGT germline references to assign V/J genes and CDR3. Reads were filtered out if the reads had weak V/J assignments (E-value above 1e-6), no CDR3, stop codons, out-of-frame junctions, or ambiguous translated residues. V3J clonotypes were defined as sequences sharing an identical inferred V gene, J gene, and CDR3 amino acid sequence. Percentage overlap between repertoires was computed as shared unique clonotypes divided by the size of the smaller repertoire. Richness of each repertoire was evaluated using RTK rarefaction, the Chao1 estimator, and Recon v2.1 estimates of unobserved clonotypes. Generation probabilities for all TCRbeta clonotypes obtained by the gDNA method from several donors were computed using OLGA. The source is immuneACCESS, and TCRdb retained only in-frame sequences with V and J called. Part of the clones is not carried over; for the studies checked, unresolved V genes explain less than half of this, and the remainder is unexplained. D and trimming were read from the DNA, whereas the V and J calls and clone size are those reported in that table. This sample comprises 550,000 to 700,000 clones, 60% to 75% of them detected only once. The ten largest clonotypes hold under 2% of the sample.

The receptor chain draws on TRBV7-9 and TRBJ1-1; 10 of the junction bases match TRBD1. This sequence originates from a woman aged 25 to 45 in good health. The sequenced sample was memory CD4+ T cells sorted from blood. What this sample's cell subset or site label stands for: CD45RA-negative fraction. The CDR3 here reads CASQTGGASEAFF. The nucleotides are TGTGCCAGTCAGACAGGGGGCGCATCTGAAGCTTTCTTT.